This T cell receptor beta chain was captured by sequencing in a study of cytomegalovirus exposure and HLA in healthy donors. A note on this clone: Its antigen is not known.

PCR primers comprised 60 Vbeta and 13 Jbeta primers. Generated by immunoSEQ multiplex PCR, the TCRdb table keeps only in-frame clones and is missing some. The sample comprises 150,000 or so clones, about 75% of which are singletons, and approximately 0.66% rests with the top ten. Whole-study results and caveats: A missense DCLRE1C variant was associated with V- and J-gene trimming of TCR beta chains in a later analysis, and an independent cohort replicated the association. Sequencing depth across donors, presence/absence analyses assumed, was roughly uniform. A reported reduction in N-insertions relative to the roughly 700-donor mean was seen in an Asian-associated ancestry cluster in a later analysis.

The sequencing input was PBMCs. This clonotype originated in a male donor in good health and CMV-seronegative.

DNA of the CDR3: TGTGCCAGCAGCTTAGATGGGACAGGGGGAACCCGTGGCTACACCTTC. It encodes CASSLDGTGGTRGYTF. V usage is TRBV7-9 and J usage is TRBJ1-2, with 11 nucleotides matching TRBD1. This CDR3 spans 16 amino acids. V gave up 1 base and J gave up 7 bases; unmatched junction bases: 8. Per germline, CDR1 SEHNR and CDR2 FQNEAQ (reference sequence).